This TCR beta chain was sequenced for a study of blood T cell repertoires in COVID-19. The protocol was immunoSEQ multiplex PCR, while the TCRdb copy is restricted to in-frame clones and leaves out a portion. The sample lists about 140,000 clones; around 83% were seen once. The CDR3 runs 14 residues. V was pared by 1 base and J by 6 bases, with 10 bases between. The germline gives CDR1 SGHAT, CDR2 FQNNGV. This chain links TRBV11-2 with TRBJ2-1; D remains ambiguous. The sequence derives from a man aged 30 to 45 with COVID-19, enrolled during active disease. The sequencing sample was made of peripheral blood. The DNA of the CDR3 is TGTGCCAGCAGCTTAGGAGGCACTGCCAATGAGCAGTTCTTC. It codes for CASSLGGTANEQFF.